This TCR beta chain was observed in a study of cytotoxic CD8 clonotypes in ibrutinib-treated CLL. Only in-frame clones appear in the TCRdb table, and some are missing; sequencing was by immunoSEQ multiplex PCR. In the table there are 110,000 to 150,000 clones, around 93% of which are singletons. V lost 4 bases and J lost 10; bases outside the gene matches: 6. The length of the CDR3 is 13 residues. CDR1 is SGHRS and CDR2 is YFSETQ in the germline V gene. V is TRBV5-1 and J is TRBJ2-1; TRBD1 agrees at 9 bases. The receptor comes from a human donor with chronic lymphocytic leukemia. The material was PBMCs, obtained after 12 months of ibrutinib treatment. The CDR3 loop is CASSAGQGGEQFF. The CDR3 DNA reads TGCGCCAGCAGCGCGGGACAGGGCGGCGAGCAGTTCTTC.